This entry features one TCR beta chain sequence. Its antigen is unknown. Per-base quality was not reported, and no clone a single base away is much larger than it. This entry belongs to a study of CD8+ T cells in alopecia areata (dated by TCRdb to the late 2010s). The study in broad terms: The treated patients, all with moderate-to-severe alopecia areata, were enrolled in an open-label pilot trial of oral tofacitinib given at 5 to 10 mg twice daily. In both human patients and the C3H/HeJ mouse model, the study applied high-throughput TCRbeta sequencing to look at T cell clonal expansion in alopecia areata. RNA came from the PAXgene miRNA kit for fixed scalp, the miRNeasy kit for PBMCs, and the RNeasy kit for mouse skin. Amplification of TCRbeta CDR3 regions was done by immunoSEQ multiplex PCR using 35 Vbeta forward primers and 13 Jbeta reverse primers. For the treated patients, the SALT score, which quantifies what percentage of scalp surface area is affected, served as the measure of disease severity. On the human side, TCRbeta sequencing was run on scalp tissue and on sorted CD4+ and CD8+ peripheral blood T cells from healthy controls and from alopecia areata patients with either patchy or totalis/universalis disease. Clonality in the scalp was compared among normal scalp (n=4), patchy alopecia areata scalp (n=8), and alopecia totalis/universalis scalp (n=8). Biopsies were taken from tofacitinib-treated patients at baseline and at 4 and 24 weeks of treatment, and a later scalp biopsy was taken in several of the tofacitinib-treated patients. Tofacitinib was administered for 6 to 18 months, and 6 months of follow-up off drug were then conducted to assess delayed response and recurrence. Study-wide conclusions, independent of this receptor: Scalp TCR repertoire analysis is complicated because resident alphabeta T cells in normal human skin are also sequenced, whereas mouse skin is dominated by gammadelta T cells. Compared with normal scalp, lesional scalp, particularly in alopecia totalis/universalis, had higher clonality and more expanded CD8+ clones, which suggests antigenic drive. Scalp clonality and the number of expanded CD8+ clones among the top 100 scalp clones were significantly decreased by tofacitinib. TCR sequences shared between patients were less clear than in mice, possibly partly because of HLA diversity in the patient population. Many expanded lesional clones persisted in scalp and blood during tofacitinib treatment, which may partly explain relapse after stopping treatment. Because the treated cohort was small and had just a single nonresponder, larger studies are needed to establish links between baseline CD8+ expansion and response.

Interpreted using the paper, the time point label stands for: 4 weeks on oral tofacitinib. The sample's treatment or condition label, decoded: oral pan-JAK inhibitor, 5-10 mg twice daily. Peripheral blood and lesional scalp punch biopsies were obtained from patients with alopecia areata. After PBMCs were isolated by density centrifugation and stained for CD3, CD4 and CD8, a FACSAria was used to sort CD4+ and CD8+ T cells. Library prep was done by the immunoSEQ multiplex PCR assay. RNA was extracted from all samples and reverse transcribed into cDNA as template for TCR sequencing. SuperScript III was used for first-strand cDNA synthesis, primed with a 2:1 mix of oligo-dT and random hexamers. Amplification bias was assessed with a synthetic immune receptor repertoire, and residual bias was removed computationally. As for the authors' bioinformatics: Raw reads were preprocessed for error removal, and CDR3 was defined according to IMGT conventions as running from the conserved cysteine to phenylalanine. Clonality was computed by normalizing Shannon entropy by log2 of the number of productive unique TCRs and subtracting the result from 1. CD4 or CD8 identity of scalp clones was inferred by cross-referencing scalp TCRbeta sequences with sorted blood CD4 and CD8 repertoires. Here the immuneACCESS table is served through TCRdb, limited to in-frame sequences with V and J called. Missing clones are a known gap in these copies; in checked studies unresolved V genes cover under half, and the rest lacks a known reason. V and J calls and clone size are copied from that table; D and trimming were computed from the DNA. The sample records some 150,000 clones, about 86% of which are singletons. The ten largest clones capture approximately 13% of the sample.

The TCR originated in a human donor with alopecia areata. Sequencing used CD8+ T cells sorted from blood, obtained at week 4, from a patient treated with tofacitinib.

The CDR3 amino acid sequence is: CASTEEGGGATDTQYF. The base sequence is TGTGCCAGCACCGAAGAGGGGGGAGGGGCCACAGATACGCAGTATTTT. The sequence links TRBV9 to TRBJ2-3, with TRBD2 as a weak D call on 7 bases. A distance of 19 bases separates the germline ends of V and J, which lose 6 bases and 2 bases respectively. The germline V gene provides CDR1 SGDLS and CDR2 YYNGEE. From its cysteine to its phenylalanine, the CDR3 spans 16 amino acids. The DNA shown is the 48-base CDR3, in frame from base 1.